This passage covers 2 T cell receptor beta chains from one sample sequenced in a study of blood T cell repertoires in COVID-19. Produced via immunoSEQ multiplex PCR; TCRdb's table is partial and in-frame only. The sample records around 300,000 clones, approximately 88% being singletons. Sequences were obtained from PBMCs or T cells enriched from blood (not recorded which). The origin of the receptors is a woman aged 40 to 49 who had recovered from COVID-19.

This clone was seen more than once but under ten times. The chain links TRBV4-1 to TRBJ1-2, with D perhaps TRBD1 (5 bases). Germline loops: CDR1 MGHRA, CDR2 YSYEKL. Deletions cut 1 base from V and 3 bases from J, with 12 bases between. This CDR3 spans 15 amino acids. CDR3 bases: TGCGCCAGCAGCCAAGTCCGGGGGGTAGACTATGGCTACACCTTC. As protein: CASSQVRGVDYGYTF.

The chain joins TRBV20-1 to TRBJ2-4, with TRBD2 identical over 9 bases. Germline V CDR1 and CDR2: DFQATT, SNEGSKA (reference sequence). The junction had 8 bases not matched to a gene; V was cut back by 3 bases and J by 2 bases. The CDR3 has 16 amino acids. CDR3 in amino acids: CSASKPSGTTKNIQYF. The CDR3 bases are TGCAGTGCTAGTAAGCCTAGCGGGACCACCAAAAACATTCAGTACTTC.